The sequence of this T cell receptor (beta chain) was determined in a study of blood T cell repertoires in COVID-19. Study-wide background: COVID-19 samples collected from the United States, Italy and Spain covered acute and convalescent phases. Nucleic acid was either cDNA or gDNA, and it came from T cells, B-cell-depleted T cells, or PBMCs.

V was trimmed by 2 bases and J by 2 bases, leaving 13 bases between them. The germline gives CDR1 MNHNY, CDR2 SVGAGI (reference sequence). The CDR3 extends over 16 amino acids. Per the authors' pipeline: Estimates of nucleated cell counts were drawn from the amplification of reference gene primers. The method was immunoSEQ multiplex PCR; TCRdb's version includes in-frame clones alone and lacks a portion of them. The V and J calls and clone size are taken from that table; D and trimming were inferred from the DNA. The table includes about 140,000 clones, over 60% detected once. This clone was counted a few times.

Specimen: peripheral blood. This sequence joins TRBV6-6 and TRBJ1-3, with D perhaps TRBD1 (6 bases). This receptor was identified in a woman aged 80 or over with active or convalescent COVID-19. The CDR3 loop is CASSYGRAGAGNTIYF. The CDR3 DNA reads as TGTGCCAGCAGTTACGGGCGGGCAGGGGCTGGAAACACCATATATTTT.